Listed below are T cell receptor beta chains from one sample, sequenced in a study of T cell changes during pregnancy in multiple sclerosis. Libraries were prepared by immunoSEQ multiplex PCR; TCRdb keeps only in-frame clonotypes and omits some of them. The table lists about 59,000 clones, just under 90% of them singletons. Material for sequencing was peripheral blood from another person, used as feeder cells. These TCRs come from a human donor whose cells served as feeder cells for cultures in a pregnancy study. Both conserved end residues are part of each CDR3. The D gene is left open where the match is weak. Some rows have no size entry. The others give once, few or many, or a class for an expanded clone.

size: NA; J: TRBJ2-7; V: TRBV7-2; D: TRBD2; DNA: TGTGCCAGCAGCTTAGCGGGAGGGTACGAGCAGTACTTC; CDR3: CASSLAGGYEQYF
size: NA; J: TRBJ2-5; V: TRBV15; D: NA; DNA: TGTGCCACCAGCATTCTAAGGGGCCAGGGGGGAGAGACCCAGTACTTC; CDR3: CATSILRGQGGETQYF
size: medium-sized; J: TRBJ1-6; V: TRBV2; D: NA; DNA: TGTGCCGGTGGACAAAACTATAATTCACCCCTCCACTTT; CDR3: CAGGQNYNSPLHF
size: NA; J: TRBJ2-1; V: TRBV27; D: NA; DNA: TGTGCCAGCAGTTTCCCGGGACACAATGAGCAGTTCTTC; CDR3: CASSFPGHNEQFF
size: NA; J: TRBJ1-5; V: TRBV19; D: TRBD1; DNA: TGTGCCAGTACCTCCCAGGGACAGGGGGTTAAACGGCCCCAGCATTTT; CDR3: CASTSQGQGVKRPQHF
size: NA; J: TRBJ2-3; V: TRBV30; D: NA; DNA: TGTGCCTGGAGTCTGGGCGGGGACACAGATACGCAGTATTTT; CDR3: CAWSLGGDTDTQYF
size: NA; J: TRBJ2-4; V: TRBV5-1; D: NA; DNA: TGCGCCAGCAGCTTGGACATCGGCATTCAGTACTTC; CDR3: CASSLDIGIQYF
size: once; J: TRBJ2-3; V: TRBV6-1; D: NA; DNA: TGTGCCAGCAGGCTGAGACACAGCACAGATACGCAGTATTTT; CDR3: CASRLRHSTDTQYF
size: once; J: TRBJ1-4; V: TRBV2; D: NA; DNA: TGTGCCAGCAGGCGAAGGGTTGAAAAACTGTTTTTT; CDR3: CASRRRVEKLFF
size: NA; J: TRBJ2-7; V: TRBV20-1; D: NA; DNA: TGCAGTGCTAATGGGAACGAGCAGTACTTC; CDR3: CSANGNEQYF
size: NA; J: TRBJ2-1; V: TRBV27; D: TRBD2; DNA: TGTGCCAGCGTTAGGACTAGCGATAACAATGAGCAGTTCTTC; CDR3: CASVRTSDNNEQFF
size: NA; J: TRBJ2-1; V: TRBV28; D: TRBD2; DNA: TGTGCCAGCAGTTTAGCGGCGGGAGGAAGGAATGAGCAGTTCTTC; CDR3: CASSLAAGGRNEQFF
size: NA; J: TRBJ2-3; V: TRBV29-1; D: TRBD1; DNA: TGCAGCGCAGAACAGGGGGCGGCAGATACGCAGTATTTT; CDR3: CSAEQGAADTQYF
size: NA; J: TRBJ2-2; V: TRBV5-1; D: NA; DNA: TGCGCCAGCAGCTTGGAAGGGGAAACCGGGGAGCTGTTTTTT; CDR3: CASSLEGETGELFF
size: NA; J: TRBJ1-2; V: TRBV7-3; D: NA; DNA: TGTGCCAGCAGCTTAAAGGCAGGAAAGGATGGCTACACCTTC; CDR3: CASSLKAGKDGYTF
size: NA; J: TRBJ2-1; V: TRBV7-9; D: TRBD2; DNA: TGTGCCAGCAGCCCCCGGACGGGGGGTTTCTACAATGAGCAGTTCTTC; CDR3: CASSPRTGGFYNEQFF
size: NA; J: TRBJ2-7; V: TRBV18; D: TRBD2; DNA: TGTGCCAGCTCACGGTCGGGGACTAGCGGCTCCTACGAGCAGTACTTC; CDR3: CASSRSGTSGSYEQYF
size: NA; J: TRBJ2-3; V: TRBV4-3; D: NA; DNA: TGCGCCAGCAGCCAAGTCGCCGAAACCAGGGGTACGCAGTATTTT; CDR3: CASSQVAETRGTQYF
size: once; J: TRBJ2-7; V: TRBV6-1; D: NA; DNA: TGTGCCAGCACCACCCGGGTAGCGTTTTACGAGCAGTACTTC; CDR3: CASTTRVAFYEQYF
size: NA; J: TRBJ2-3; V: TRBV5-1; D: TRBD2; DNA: TGCGCCAGCAGCCTCCGGACTAGCGGGGAGGGAGATACGCAGTATTTT; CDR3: CASSLRTSGEGDTQYF
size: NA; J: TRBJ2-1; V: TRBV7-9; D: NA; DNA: TGTGCCAGCAGCCCCCCGGGCGGTAGCTCCTACAATGAGCAGTTCTTC; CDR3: CASSPPGGSSYNEQFF
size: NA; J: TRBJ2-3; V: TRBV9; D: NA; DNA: TGTGCCAGCAGCTCGTCCGGGACTCCGGGGGCGGATACGCAGTATTTT; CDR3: CASSSSGTPGADTQYF
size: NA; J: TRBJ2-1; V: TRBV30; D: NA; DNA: TGTGCCTGGAGTGTAGGGGAGGTGGGCAATGAGCAGTTCTTC; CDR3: CAWSVGEVGNEQFF